These 20 T cell receptor beta chains originate from one sample sequenced in a study of shared clonotypes between healthy human individuals. Data came from immunoSEQ multiplex PCR; TCRdb stores just in-frame clones and leaves some out. Found here are nearly 2 million clones, approximately 94% of them singletons; the top ten hold approximately 1%. CD45RO-negative, CCR7-selected cells formed the naive CD8 fraction, which excluded terminally differentiated effector memory CD45RA+ cells. The sequenced sample was naive CD8+ T cells sorted from blood. These receptors were taken from a man younger than 35 in good health.

The gene calls are TRBV19 and TRBJ1-4; D unresolved. This CDR3 comprises 12 residues. Per the germline V gene, CDR1 is LNHDA and CDR2 is SQIVND (reference sequence). V lost 8 bases and J 4 bases, leaving 8 bases between the germline ends. CDR3 bases: TGTGCCAGTGGCCTCGGTAATGAAAAACTGTTTTTT. It yields the protein CASGLGNEKLFF.

This rearrangement joins TRBV19 to TRBJ1-1, with 8 bases that match TRBD1. CDR1 is LNHDA, CDR2 SQIVND, per germline (reference sequence). The CDR3 is 12 amino acids. After removal of 6 bases from V and 5 bases from J, the junction contained 2 bases not matched to a gene. DNA of the CDR3: TGTGCCAGTAGCCAGGGGGCTACTGAAGCTTTCTTT. Its translation is CASSQGATEAFF.

The chain uses TRBV28 and TRBJ2-7, with D possibly matching TRBD1 (6 bases). In germline, CDR1 is MDHEN, CDR2 SYDVKM. Trimming took 4 bases from V and 4 from J, leaving 14 bases between them. The CDR3 has 14 amino acids. CDR3 DNA: TGTGCCAGCAGTTATCGACAGGAACTTTACGAGCAGTACTTC. Amino acids: CASSYRQELYEQYF.

The CDR3 spells CASSLASGDEQYF. Here the CDR3 DNA reads TGTGCCAGCAGCTTAGCATCCGGGGACGAGCAGTACTTC. This sequence joins TRBV7-9 and TRBJ2-7; D may be TRBD2 (5 bases). Between the trimmed V and J ends, which lost 0 bases and 5 bases, there was a span of 8 bases. This CDR3 spans 13 amino acids. From germline, CDR1 is SEHNR and CDR2 FQNEAQ (reference sequence).

The chain couples TRBV27 to TRBJ2-1; TRBD2 matches 9 bases. Germline CDR1 is MNHEY and CDR2 is SMNVEV (reference sequence). The CDR3 loop spans 15 amino acids. The V segment lost 4 bases and the J segment 4 bases; nucleotides outside the gene matches: 5. CDR3 protein: CASSSRAGGYNEQFF. In DNA, the CDR3 is TGTGCCAGCAGTTCTAGAGCGGGGGGTTACAATGAGCAGTTCTTC.

The chain has TRBV28 and TRBJ2-7, with D unresolved. The CDR3 is 14 residues long. V was trimmed by 7 bases and J by 6 bases, leaving 19 bases between them. Germline values: CDR1 MDHEN, CDR2 SYDVKM. The chain's CDR3 is CASTPSQLWREQYF. DNA of the CDR3: TGTGCCAGCACCCCCTCACAGCTCTGGCGCGAGCAGTACTTC.

The V gene is TRBV28, the J gene TRBJ2-4; no clear D. The germline V gene has CDR1 MDHEN and CDR2 SYDVKM. V lost 6 bases to trimming and J lost 8 bases, with 14 bases between them. This CDR3 is 13 amino acids long. The CDR3 region is CASSQALVDIQYF. The CDR3 DNA follows: TGTGCCAGCAGCCAGGCCCTGGTAGACATTCAGTACTTC.

The rearrangement joins TRBV27 to TRBJ2-7, with 7 bases that match TRBD1. V trimming: 3 bases; J trimming: 7 bases; junction bases outside the gene matches: 9. Germline-derived CDR1 and CDR2 are MNHEY and SMNVEV (reference sequence). This CDR3 has 14 residues. DNA for the CDR3: TGTGCCAGCAGTTTCCAAGGGACAGCCTTAGAGCAGTACTTC. Its translation: CASSFQGTALEQYF.

The CDR3 reads CASSFGLGVTEAFF. The CDR3 DNA reads TGTGCCAGCAGCTTCGGTTTGGGGGTGACTGAAGCTTTCTTT. The V and J genes are TRBV11-2 and TRBJ1-1, with D maybe TRBD1 (5 bases). The CDR3 totals 14 residues. V was pared by 3 bases and J by 5 bases, with 13 bases between. Germline-derived CDR1 and CDR2 are SGHAT and FQNNGV.

This clone was detected only once. The chain carries TRBV28 and TRBJ2-1; weak D call: TRBD2 (7 bases). This CDR3 is 14 amino acids long. Trimming removed 9 bases from V and 7 bases from J, with 19 bases in between. CDR1 and CDR2 (germline): MDHEN, SYDVKM. The CDR3 sequence: CASRGGDTDNEQFF. CDR3 DNA: TGTGCCAGTAGGGGGGGGGACACGGATAATGAGCAGTTCTTC.

The chain couples TRBV28 to TRBJ2-5; 8 bases are shared with TRBD2. The J segment lost 5 bases and the V segment lost 6 bases, leaving 5 bases of the junction unmatched. The germline gives CDR1 MDHEN, CDR2 SYDVKM. CDR3 length: 13 amino acids. Here the CDR3 DNA reads TGTGCCAGCAGCTTAGCGGGGTTTGAGACCCAGTACTTC. Protein product: CASSLAGFETQYF. The whole variable domain, filled in from reference TRBV28 and TRBJ2-5, reads DVKVTQSSRYLVKRTGEKVFLECVQDMDHENMFWYRQDPGLGLRLIYFSYDVKMKEKGDIPEGYSVSREKKERFSLILESASTNQTSMYLCASSLAGFETQYFGPGTRLLVL.

This clone was counted a single time. The rearrangement joins TRBV2 to TRBJ2-7; 11 bases fit TRBD1. Germline CDR1 is SNHLY and CDR2 is FYNNEI. The ends lost 9 bases at V and 6 bases at J; junction bases unmatched: 4. This CDR3 comprises 12 residues. In DNA, the CDR3 is TGTGCCAGGGAAGGGACAGGGGGCGAGCAGTACTTC. Amino acid sequence: CAREGTGGEQYF.

The chain has TRBV19 and TRBJ1-1, with D unclear. CDR1 and CDR2 from the germline V gene are LNHDA and SQIVND (reference sequence). Deletions cut 5 bases from V and 1 base from J, with 5 bases between. CDR3 length: 12 residues. The CDR3 coding sequence is TGTGCCAGTAGTGGGTCGAACACTGAAGCTTTCTTT. Its protein product is CASSGSNTEAFF. Based on the CDR3 plus reference TRBV19 and TRBJ1-1, the full variable domain is DGGITQSPKYLFRKEGQNVTLSCEQNLNHDAMYWYRQDPGQGLRLIYYSQIVNDFQKGDIAEGYSVSREKKESFPLTVTSAQKNPTAFYLCASSGSNTEAFFGQGTRLTVV.

The chain recombines TRBV28 with TRBJ1-5; D remains ambiguous. Per the germline V gene, CDR1 is MDHEN and CDR2 is SYDVKM. The CDR3 has 14 amino acids. V was shortened by 6 bases and J by 3 bases, with 12 bases between the two germline ends. CDR3: CASSGIGINQPQHF. Written as DNA, the CDR3 is TGTGCCAGCAGCGGGATAGGGATCAATCAGCCCCAGCATTTT.

With regard to this clone: Within the sample, other DNA sequences also encode this same CDR3. This chain links TRBV7-9 with TRBJ2-7; D uncertain. This CDR3 has 13 residues. CDR1 is SEHNR and CDR2 is FQNEAQ in the germline V gene (reference sequence). V lost 2 bases and J 1 base, leaving 6 bases between the germline ends. The CDR3 DNA sequence: TGTGCCAGCAGCTTATTGGCTTCCTACGAGCAGTACTTC. It codes for CASSLLASYEQYF.

V and J are TRBV2 and TRBJ1-1; possible D gene TRBD1, 6 bases. The CDR3 spans 12 residues. CDR1 and CDR2 from the germline V gene are SNHLY and FYNNEI. Between the trimmed V and J ends, which lost 9 bases and 1 base, there was a span of 9 bases. The CDR3 sequence is CASATGNTEAFF. The DNA of the CDR3 is TGTGCCAGTGCGACAGGGAACACTGAAGCTTTCTTT.

This clone is a singleton in its sample. The CDR3 region has the DNA TGTGCCAGCAGCTTACAACCGGCAGGGACAGGGGCTGGAAACACCATATATTTT. It specifies CASSLQPAGTGAGNTIYF. The chain joins TRBV11-2 to TRBJ1-3; 10 positions agree with TRBD1. Germline V gene sequence: CDR1 SGHAT, CDR2 FQNNGV. This CDR3 spans 18 amino acids. After removal of 2 bases from V and 2 bases from J, the junction contained 9 bases not matched to a gene.

The CDR3 DNA reads TGCAGCGCAACAGCGGGAGTCACCTACGAGCAGTACTTC. It specifies CSATAGVTYEQYF. The V and J genes are TRBV29-1 and TRBJ2-7; 8 bases are a match to TRBD2. The ends lost 7 bases at V and 2 bases at J; junction bases unmatched: 7. The CDR3 length is 13 residues. The germline CDR1 and CDR2 sequences are SQVTM and ANQGSEA.

The chain couples TRBV5-6 to TRBJ2-5, with D uncertain. CDR1 is SGHDT, CDR2 YYEEEE, per germline. CDR3 size: 14 residues. Trimming pared 1 base from V and 1 base from J, leaving 8 bases between. The CDR3 reads CASSLLGIQETQYF. CDR3 coding DNA: TGTGCCAGCAGCTTGCTGGGTATCCAAGAGACCCAGTACTTC.

This clone was found once. V and J are TRBV5-6 and TRBJ2-1; D may be TRBD2 (5 bases). Trimming left V 4 bases short and J 6 bases short, with 14 bases between. Germline CDR1 and CDR2: SGHDT and YYEEEE. CDR3 length: 14 amino acids. The CDR3 DNA reads as TGTGCCAGCAGCCCCCCGACTACCGGCAATGAGCAGTTCTTC. Its protein is CASSPPTTGNEQFF.